The TCR beta chain under discussion was sequenced for a study of response to subunit inactivated influenza vaccine. TCRdb fed the RT-PCR reads into MiXCR, producing one record per CDR3 protein. The repertoire holds hundreds of thousands of distinct CDR3 sequences, with approximately 11% as singletons. V was trimmed by 4 bases and J by 4 bases, leaving 16 bases between them. The CDR3 is 15 residues long. Looked up from germline, CDR1 is SGHTA and CDR2 is FQGNSA. The sample was also linked to a second study, of T cells expressing NK-cell markers. From that second work: Libraries used 5'RACE template switching adding universal primer site and UMIs. The TCR beta repertoires were obtained from sorted CD3+CD56+NKG2C+, CD3+CD56+NKG2C- and CD3+CD56-NKG2C+ T cells.

The V call is TRBV7-2, the J call TRBJ2-5, with D possibly being TRBD1 (5 bases). The sequence was collected from a man aged 50 or older who received an inactivated influenza vaccine. Material: PBMCs from blood, obtained on the day of vaccination. In DNA, the CDR3 is TGTGCCAGCAGCTCGACGGACACCCCAGGAGAGACCCAGTACTTC. Translated, it gives CASSSTDTPGETQYF.